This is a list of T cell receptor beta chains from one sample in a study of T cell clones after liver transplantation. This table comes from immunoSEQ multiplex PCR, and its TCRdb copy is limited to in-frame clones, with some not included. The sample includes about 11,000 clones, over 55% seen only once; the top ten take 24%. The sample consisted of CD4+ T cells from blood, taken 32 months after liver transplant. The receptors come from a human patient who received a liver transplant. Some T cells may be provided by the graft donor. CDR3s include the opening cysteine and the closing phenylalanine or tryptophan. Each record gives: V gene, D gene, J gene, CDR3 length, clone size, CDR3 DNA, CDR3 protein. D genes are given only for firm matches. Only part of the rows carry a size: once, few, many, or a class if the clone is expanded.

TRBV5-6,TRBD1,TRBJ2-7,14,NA,TGTGCCAGCAGCATTGGACAGGGAGGTTACGAGCAGTACTTC,CASSIGQGGYEQYF
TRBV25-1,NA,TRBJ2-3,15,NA,TGTGCCAGCAGTGATTCCCCAATGGGGGCGGATACGCAGTATTTT,CASSDSPMGADTQYF
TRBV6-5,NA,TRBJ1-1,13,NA,TGTGCCAGCAGTTACTCCTGGAACACTGAAGCTTTCTTT,CASSYSWNTEAFF
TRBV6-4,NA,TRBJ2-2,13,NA,TGTGCCAGCAGTGACACAGACACCGGGGAGCTGTTTTTT,CASSDTDTGELFF
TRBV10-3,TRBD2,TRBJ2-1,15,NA,TGTGCCATCACTAAGCGGGAGGGCCCGAACAATGAGCAGTTCTTC,CAITKREGPNNEQFF
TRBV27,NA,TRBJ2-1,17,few,TGTGCCAGCAGTTTGCTTGCCCAGGGGAGAATAGACAATGAGCAGTTCTTC,CASSLLAQGRIDNEQFF
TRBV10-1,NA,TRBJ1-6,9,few,TGCGCCAGCAGTGGCCCTGTCCACTTT,CASSGPVHF
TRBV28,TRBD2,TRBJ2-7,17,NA,TGTGCCAGCAGTTTAGGACACGGACTAGCGGCGGGCAACGAGCAGTACTTC,CASSLGHGLAAGNEQYF
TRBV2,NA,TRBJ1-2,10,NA,TGTGCCAGACTGGGGGGTGGCTACACCTTC,CARLGGGYTF
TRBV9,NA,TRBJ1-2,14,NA,TGTGCCAGCAGCGTAAACACAGGGCGCTATGGCTACACCTTC,CASSVNTGRYGYTF
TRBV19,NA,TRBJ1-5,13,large,TGTGCCAGTAGTGTACAGGGACCTCAGCCCCAGCATTTT,CASSVQGPQPQHF
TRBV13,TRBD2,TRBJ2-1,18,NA,TGTGCCAGCAGCCCCCCTCAGCGGGAGGGCCGTATCTACAATGAGCAGTTCTTC,CASSPPQREGRIYNEQFF
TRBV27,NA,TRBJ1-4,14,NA,TGTGCCAGCAGTTTAAGGGGGTCCGGAGAAAAACTGTTTTTT,CASSLRGSGEKLFF
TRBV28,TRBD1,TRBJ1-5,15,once,TGTGCCAGCAGTTTTAGGCTACAGGGGAATCAGCCCCAGCATTTT,CASSFRLQGNQPQHF
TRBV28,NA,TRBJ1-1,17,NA,TGTGCCAGCAGTTCCGCTTGGGGGGGGGCGATTGACACTGAAGCTTTCTTT,CASSSAWGGAIDTEAFF
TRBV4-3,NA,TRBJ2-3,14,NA,TGCGCCAGCAGCCAAGATTCCAACACAGATACGCAGTATTTT,CASSQDSNTDTQYF
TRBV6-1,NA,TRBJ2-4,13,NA,TGTGCCAGCAGTGAGATGCCTGAAAACATTCAGTACTTC,CASSEMPENIQYF
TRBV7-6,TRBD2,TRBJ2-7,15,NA,TGTGCCAGCAGCAGTCCCGGCGGGACTAGCGGCGAGCAGTACTTC,CASSSPGGTSGEQYF
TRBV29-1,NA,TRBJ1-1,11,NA,TGCAGCGTAGGCATGAACACTGAAGCTTTCTTT,CSVGMNTEAFF
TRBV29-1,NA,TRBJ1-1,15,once,TGCAGCGTTGAAGAATTATCAGGAACGCTCACTGAAGCTTTCTTT,CSVEELSGTLTEAFF
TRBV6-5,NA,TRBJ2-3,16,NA,TGTGCCAGCAGTTACTCTGCTAGCTCCCCGGTAGATACGCAGTATTTT,CASSYSASSPVDTQYF
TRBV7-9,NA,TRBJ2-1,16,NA,TGTGCCAGCAGCTTAGTGGTTGGCGGGGCCTACAATGAGCAGTTCTTC,CASSLVVGGAYNEQFF
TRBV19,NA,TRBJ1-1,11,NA,TGTGCCAGTAAGGATGGGCACCAAGCTTTCTTT,CASKDGHQAFF
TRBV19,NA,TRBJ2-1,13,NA,TGTGCCAGTAGTTCAAGGACCTACAATGAGCAGTTCTTC,CASSSRTYNEQFF
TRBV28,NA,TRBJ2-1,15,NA,TGTGCCAGCAGTTTGCCCCGGGACGTAACATCTGAGCAGTTCTTC,CASSLPRDVTSEQFF
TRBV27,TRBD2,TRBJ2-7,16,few,TGTGCCAGCAAACCTAGCGGGGGGGCATTAAGGAACGAGCAGTACTTC,CASKPSGGALRNEQYF
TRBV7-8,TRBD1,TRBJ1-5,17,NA,TGTGCCAGCAGCGCCAATGCCCCCGGACAGGGCGATCAGCCCCAGCATTTT,CASSANAPGQGDQPQHF
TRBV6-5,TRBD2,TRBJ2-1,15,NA,TGTGCCAGCAGTTACACTAGCGGCTCCTACAATGAGCAGTTCTTC,CASSYTSGSYNEQFF
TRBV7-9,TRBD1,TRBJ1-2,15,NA,TGTGCCAGCAGCTCCAAGGCCGGGACAGGGTATGGCTACACCTTC,CASSSKAGTGYGYTF
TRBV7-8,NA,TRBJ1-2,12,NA,TGTGCCAGCAGCTTAGGGGATTATGGCTACACCTTC,CASSLGDYGYTF
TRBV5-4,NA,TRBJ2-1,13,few,TGTGCCAGCAGGGGAGGATCCTACAATGAGCAGTTCTTC,CASRGGSYNEQFF
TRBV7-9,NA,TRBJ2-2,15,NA,TGTGCCAGCAGCTCGTGGGAGAAGAACACCGGGGAGCTGTTTTTT,CASSSWEKNTGELFF
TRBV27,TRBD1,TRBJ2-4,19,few,TGTGCCAGCAGTGAATATGAGACAGGGGGCCCCGGCGCCAAAAACATTCAGTACTTC,CASSEYETGGPGAKNIQYF
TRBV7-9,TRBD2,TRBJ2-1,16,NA,TGTGCCAGCAGCTTAGCTGTAGCGGGAGGACTCAATGAGCAGTTCTTC,CASSLAVAGGLNEQFF
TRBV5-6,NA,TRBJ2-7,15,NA,TGTGCCAGCAGCTCAAGACCCCCTAGGGGCTACGAGCAGTACTTC,CASSSRPPRGYEQYF
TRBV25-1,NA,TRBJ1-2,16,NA,TGTGCCAGCAGTGAATTGGGAGGAAATGACAGGAGTCCCTACACCTTC,CASSELGGNDRSPYTF
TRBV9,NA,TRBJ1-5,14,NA,TGTGCCAGCAGCGTAGGAGGGGAGGATCAGCCCCAGCATTTT,CASSVGGEDQPQHF
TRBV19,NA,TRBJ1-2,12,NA,TGTGCCAGTAGTGCACAGGGTTATGGCTACACCTTC,CASSAQGYGYTF
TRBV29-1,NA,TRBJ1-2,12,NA,TGCAGCGGCCCGGACGCAGGCGGGGGCTACACCTTC,CSGPDAGGGYTF
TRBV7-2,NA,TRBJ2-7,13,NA,TGTGCCAGCAGCTGGGACCCGGCCTACGAGCAGTACTTC,CASSWDPAYEQYF
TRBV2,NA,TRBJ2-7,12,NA,TGTGCCAGCAGTGAATCGGCGAGCGAGCAGTACTTC,CASSESASEQYF
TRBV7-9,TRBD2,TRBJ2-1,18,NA,TGTGCCACCCAAACGGGACTAGCGGGAACGCGGGCGGCCAATGAGCAGTTCTTC,CATQTGLAGTRAANEQFF
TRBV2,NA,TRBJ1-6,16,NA,TGTGCCAGCAGTGAAGCAGGAACAGGAGGGAATTCACCCCTCCACTTT,CASSEAGTGGNSPLHF
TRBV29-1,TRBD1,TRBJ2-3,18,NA,TGCAGCGGCGAATTTTTACAGGGGGCCAGCGGGTGGGCAGATACGCAGTATTTT,CSGEFLQGASGWADTQYF
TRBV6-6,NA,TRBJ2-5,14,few,TGTGCCAGCAGTACCCTGGGGGGCGGAGAGACCCAGTACTTC,CASSTLGGGETQYF
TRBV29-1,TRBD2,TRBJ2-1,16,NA,TGCAGCGCCCCTAGGGGGACTAGCGGGACTCTGGGTGAGCAGTTCTTC,CSAPRGTSGTLGEQFF
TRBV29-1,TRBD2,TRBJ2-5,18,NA,TGCAGCGTTGACTTGGATGGGATAGCGGGGGGGGAGAAAGAGACCCAGTACTTC,CSVDLDGIAGGEKETQYF
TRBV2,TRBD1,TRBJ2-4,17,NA,TGTGCCAGCAGTGAAACAGGGGGAGGATATGCCAAAAACATTCAGTACTTC,CASSETGGGYAKNIQYF
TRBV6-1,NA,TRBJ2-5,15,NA,TGTGCCAGCAGTGAAGATTCTGAGGGCGGTGAGACCCAGTACTTC,CASSEDSEGGETQYF
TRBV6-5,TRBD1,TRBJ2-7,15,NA,TGTGCCAGCAAATCTGGACAGGGCTTTCTTTACGAGCAGTACTTC,CASKSGQGFLYEQYF
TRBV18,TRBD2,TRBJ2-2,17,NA,TGTGCCAGCTCACCATTGGCGGGAGACACGAACACCGGGGAGCTGTTTTTT,CASSPLAGDTNTGELFF
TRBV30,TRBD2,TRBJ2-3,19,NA,TGTGCCTGGAGTCAGAGATGGGCTAGCGGGGGGGCTGGTTCAGATACGCAGTATTTT,CAWSQRWASGGAGSDTQYF
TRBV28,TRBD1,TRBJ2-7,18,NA,TGTGCCAGCAGTTTCCTATCGTGGGACAGGGAAACCCCCTACGAGCAGTACTTC,CASSFLSWDRETPYEQYF
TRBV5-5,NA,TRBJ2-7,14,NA,TGTGCCAGCAGCTTAGGGTTAGGTTCGTACGAGCAGTACTTC,CASSLGLGSYEQYF
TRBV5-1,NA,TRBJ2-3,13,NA,TGCGCCAGCAGCTTGGCCTCGGCAGATACGCAGTATTTT,CASSLASADTQYF
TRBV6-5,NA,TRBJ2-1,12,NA,TGTGCCAGCAGCCCCGTATCGAATGAGCAGTTCTTC,CASSPVSNEQFF
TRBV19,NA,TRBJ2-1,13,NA,TGTGCCAGTAGTATGGTACTCAACAATGAGCAGTTCTTC,CASSMVLNNEQFF
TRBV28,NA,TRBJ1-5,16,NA,TGTGCCAGCAGCCCCCCGGGACGGGCCAGCAATCAGCCCCAGCATTTT,CASSPPGRASNQPQHF
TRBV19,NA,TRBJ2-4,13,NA,TGTGCCAGTAGTATTTTAGTCAAAAACATTCAGTACTTC,CASSILVKNIQYF
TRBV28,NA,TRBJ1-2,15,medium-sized,TGTGCCAGCAGCACACTCACGGTTCCTAACTATGGCTACACCTTC,CASSTLTVPNYGYTF